What follows are 14 T cell receptor beta chains derived from one specimen sequenced in a study of siplizumab effects on memory and regulatory T cells. Method: immunoSEQ multiplex PCR; TCRdb's copy keeps in-frame clones and lacks some. Of 90,000 to 150,000 clones in the sample, around 95% were seen once. Sequencing was done on a sample of non-Treg CD4+ T cells sorted from blood. These receptors originate from a human donor in good health.

V gene TRBV28 combines with J gene TRBJ1-3; perhaps TRBD1 as D (5 bases). Germline CDR1 and CDR2: MDHEN and SYDVKM. Trimming removed 3 bases from V and 2 bases from J, with 17 bases in between. The length of the CDR3 is 17 residues. The CDR3 region is CASSFGFPRGAGNTIYF. In nucleotides, the CDR3 is TGTGCCAGCAGTTTCGGGTTCCCCCGGGGGGCTGGAAACACCATATATTTT.

This chain connects TRBV19 to TRBJ1-5; possible D gene TRBD1, 5 bases. V lost 7 bases and J lost 3, with 19 bases in between. CDR1 and CDR2 (germline): LNHDA, SQIVND (reference sequence). The CDR3 runs to 16 residues. CDR3 bases: TGTGCCAGTACCCTAGGGCCGCGGGGCTTCAATCAGCCCCAGCATTTT. It encodes CASTLGPRGFNQPQHF.

The rearrangement uses TRBV11-2 and TRBJ1-6; D uncertain. Deletions cut 4 bases from V and 0 bases from J, with 10 bases between. The CDR3 spans 16 residues. Germline V gives CDR1 SGHAT, CDR2 FQNNGV. The CDR3 DNA follows: TGTGCCAGCAGCTCCTCAGCGAGCTCCTATAATTCACCCCTCCACTTT. It is translated as CASSSSASSYNSPLHF. Full variable domain (missing parts from reference TRBV11-2 and TRBJ1-6): EAGVAQSPRYKIIEKRQSVAFWCNPISGHATLYWYQQILGQGPKLLIQFQNNGVVDDSQLPKDRFSAERLKGVDSTLKIQPAKLEDSAVYLCASSSSASSYNSPLHFGNGTRLTVT.

The gene calls are TRBV10-3 and TRBJ2-7; weak D call: TRBD1 (5 bases). V lost 6 bases and J 5 bases, leaving 17 bases between the germline ends. This CDR3 is built from 14 residues. CDR1 and CDR2 (germline): ENHRY, SYGVKD. In nucleotides, the CDR3 is TGTGCCATCAGCTACTCTTCAGGGCTCGACGAGCAGTACTTC. Amino acid sequence: CAISYSSGLDEQYF.

In this sample, this clone turned up a few times. J is TRBJ1-1 and V is TRBV2; 7 bases are shared with TRBD1. The germline gives CDR1 SNHLY, CDR2 FYNNEI. CDR3 size: 14 residues. V shed 8 bases and J 4 bases; nucleotides not matched to a gene: 10. CDR3 sequence (DNA): TGTGCCAGCCGTGTTACAGGGGTGGGCACTGAAGCTTTCTTT. Its protein is CASRVTGVGTEAFF.

The DNA for the CDR3 is TGTGCCAGCAGCTTAATTCCAGGGGCTCTAAACAATGAGCAGTTCTTC. This translates into CASSLIPGALNNEQFF. The chain is built from TRBV7-3 and TRBJ2-1, with a tentative D call TRBD1 (6 bases). CDR1 and CDR2 from the germline V gene are SGHTA and FQGTGA. There are 16 residues in the CDR3. V was clipped by 1 base and J by 5 bases, with 15 bases between them. Full variable domain (outside the CDR3, taken from reference TRBV7-3 and TRBJ2-1): GAGVSQTPSNKVTEKGKYVELRCDPISGHTALYWYRQSLGQGPEFLIYFQGTGAADDSGLPNDRFFAVRPEGSVSTLKIQRTERGDSAVYLCASSLIPGALNNEQFFGPGTRLTVL.

The V and J genes are TRBV6-5 and TRBJ1-1; tentatively, D is TRBD1 (6 bases). The germline CDR1 and CDR2 sequences are MNHEY and SVGAGI. Deletions cut 8 bases from V and 4 bases from J, with 20 bases between. The CDR3 contains 15 residues. This CDR3 is CASSPRGTYATEAFF. DNA for the CDR3: TGTGCCAGCTCCCCGCGGGGGACATATGCCACTGAAGCTTTCTTT.

V is TRBV27 and J is TRBJ1-1; 8 positions agree with TRBD1. Germline-derived CDR1 and CDR2 are MNHEY and SMNVEV (reference sequence). The CDR3 is made up of 16 amino acids. The junction had 13 bases not matched to a gene; V was cut back by 5 bases and J by 5 bases. CDR3: CASSPLDRARATEAFF. CDR3 bases: TGTGCCAGCAGTCCTCTGGACAGGGCTCGCGCAACTGAAGCTTTCTTT.

V and J are TRBV19 and TRBJ2-7; D remains ambiguous. Trimming took off 3 bases at V and 2 bases at J, with 11 bases between the two ends. CDR1 and CDR2 (germline): LNHDA, SQIVND (reference sequence). This CDR3 region has 14 residues. The CDR3 region has the DNA TGTGCCAGTAGTATTTCGGATACCACCTACGAGCAGTACTTC. This translates into CASSISDTTYEQYF.

V gene TRBV19 combines with J gene TRBJ1-5; D gene ambiguous. This CDR3 has 12 residues. Germline V lookup: CDR1 LNHDA, CDR2 SQIVND (reference sequence). The V gene lost 8 bases and the J gene lost 3 bases, with 8 bases spanning the gap. CDR3 coding DNA: TGTGCCAGTCGGGCGGCCAATCAGCCCCAGCATTTT. It encodes CASRAANQPQHF.

The chain employs TRBV28 and TRBJ1-2, with TRBD1 matching 7 bases. Germline CDR1 MDHEN, CDR2 SYDVKM. Losses at the gene ends were 2 bases for V and 7 bases for J; bases not matched to a gene: 25. This CDR3 spans 20 amino acids. The CDR3 is CASSLPPQTGKLGLGGGYTF. CDR3 bases: TGTGCCAGCAGTTTACCCCCGCAGACAGGGAAGCTAGGGTTGGGTGGTGGCTACACCTTC.

This clone appeared a single time. The J gene is TRBJ2-3, the V gene TRBV14; D remains ambiguous. The germline V and J ends were trimmed by 1 base and 5 bases, with 7 bases remaining between them. The CDR3 extends over 13 amino acids. Germline V gene sequence: CDR1 SGHDN, CDR2 FVKESK. The CDR3 spells CASSQVRVDTQYF. The DNA of the CDR3 is TGTGCCAGCAGCCAAGTTCGGGTAGATACGCAGTATTTT.

This chain links TRBV18 with TRBJ2-6, with 7 positions matching TRBD1. V trimming: 4 bases; J trimming: 5 bases; junction bases outside the gene matches: 5. Germline values: CDR1 KGHSH, CDR2 LQKENI. The CDR3 totals 15 residues. This CDR3 reads CASSLTGVWANVLTF. For the CDR3, the DNA is TGTGCCAGCTCACTTACAGGGGTGTGGGCCAACGTCCTGACTTTC.

V gene TRBV6-6 combines with J gene TRBJ2-4, with D perhaps matching TRBD1 or TRBD2 (6 bases each). Germline assignment: CDR1 MNHNY and CDR2 SVGAGI (reference sequence). The CDR3 contains 14 residues. V shed 6 bases and J shed 0 bases, with 9 bases lying between them. The CDR3 is CASRQGLAKNIQYF. The CDR3 bases are TGTGCCAGCAGACAGGGACTAGCCAAAAACATTCAGTACTTC.